Shown below are 10 T cell receptor beta chains from a single sample sequenced in a study of tumor and adjacent non-tumor tissue in lung cancer. This sample's RNA came from whole unsorted tissue. The normal lung tissue was taken more than 3 cm from the tumor edge. TCRbeta libraries were built with three rounds of nested PCR, modified from ARM-PCR. TCRdb processed the multiplex PCR reads anew with MiXCR; each CDR3 protein has one entry. The sample shows over 35,000 distinct CDR3 sequences, 60% of them seen only once. The source material was distant non-tumor lung tissue. Receptor source: a man in his fifties or sixties with non-small cell lung cancer.

This clonotype has more than one count but fewer than ten. A much larger clonotype is one base distant, so this may be a read error. The rearrangement links TRBV6-1 to TRBJ2-1; TRBD2 agrees at 11 bases. Germline V CDR1 and CDR2: MNHNS, SASEGT. The CDR3 runs 17 residues. V lost 7 bases, J lost 5 bases, and 13 bases stayed unmatched. The CDR3 reads CASTILTSGVYNNEQFF. DNA of the CDR3: TGTGCCAGCACTATTTTGACTAGCGGGGTTTATAACAATGAGCAGTTCTTC.

As regards this clonotype: Since the CDR3 does not end with the conserved phenylalanine or tryptophan, this likely comes from a read error. This chain uses TRBV4-1 with TRBJ1-6, with D perhaps TRBD1 (5 bases). With 6 bases removed from V and 8 bases from J, the gap between germline ends came to 17 bases. The CDR3 runs 15 residues. The germline V gene has CDR1 MGHRA and CDR2 YSYEKL. CDR3 sequence (DNA): TGCGCCAGCAGTTTAGGGGCGGTAATAGATTCACCCCTCCACTCT. Its protein is CASSLGAVIDSPLHS.

V is TRBV10-3 and J is TRBJ2-7; tentatively, D is TRBD1 (5 bases). Between the trimmed V and J ends, which lost 10 bases and 6 bases, there was a span of 19 bases. The V gene's germline CDR1 is ENHRY and CDR2 SYGVKD. This CDR3 is 13 amino acids long. The CDR3: CATEDINPCEQYF. The CDR3 bases are TGTGCCACCGAGGACATTAACCCCTGCGAGCAGTACTTC.

This clonotype was counted many times. The chain is built from TRBV2 and TRBJ1-1, with D unclear. The V gene lost 0 bases and the J gene lost 1 base, with 3 bases spanning the gap. The V gene's germline CDR1 is SNHLY and CDR2 FYNNEI. CDR3 length: 13 residues. CDR3 loop: CASSEAGNTEAFF. CDR3 nucleotides: TGTGCCAGCAGTGAAGCGGGGAACACTGAAGCTTTCTTT.

A word on this clonotype: One end of the junction fails to match germline, which may point to a read error. The genes are TRBV5-6 and TRBJ1-3; D unresolved. The CDR3 length is 14 residues. Germline V gene data show CDR1 as SGHDT and CDR2 as YYEEEE. The CDR3 nucleotides are TGTACCAGCAGCACGTACGGGGAAGAAAACACCTTATATTTT. Translation gives CTSSTYGEENTLYF. Full variable domain (remainder filled in from reference TRBV5-6 and TRBJ1-3): DAGVTQSPTHLIKTRGQQVTLRCSPKSGHDTVSWYQQALGQGPQFIFQYYEEEERQRGNFPDRFSGHQFPNYSSELNVNALLLGDSALYLCTSSTYGEENTLYFGEGSWLTVV.

The chain combines TRBV20-1 with TRBJ2-3; no definite D call. The CDR3 sequence is 14 residues long. Germline assignment: CDR1 DFQATT and CDR2 SNEGSKA (reference sequence). Trimming shortened V by 8 bases and J by 1 base, and 16 bases separated the two germline ends. CDR3 in DNA: TGCAGTTCCTGGCAGTGGGTTGGCACAGATACGCAGTATTTT. It codes for CSSWQWVGTDTQYF.

Comment on this clonotype: This CDR3 fails to terminate in the conserved phenylalanine or tryptophan, so it likely reflects a read error. The limits of the CDR3 on the DNA are not certain, so only TCRdb's listed CDR3 is given. The chain uses TRBV11-2 and TRBJ2-7; whether TRBD1, the table's D call, matches the DNA was not checked. Germline CDR1 and CDR2: SGHAT and FQNNGV. The CDR3 comprises 15 residues, both ends counted. The CDR3 spells CASSSGTGRTYEQYL.

In regard to this clonotype: The junction does not match germline at one end; this may be a read error. V usage is TRBV5-1 and J usage is TRBJ1-6; 7 positions agree with TRBD1. CDR1 is SGHRS, CDR2 YFSETQ, per germline. The length of the CDR3 is 15 residues. The DNA for the CDR3 is TGCACCAGCAGCCTACGACAGGGTGTAGACTCACCCCTCCACTTT. Protein: CTSSLRQGVDSPLHF.

Worth noting for this clonotype: A much larger clone differs by one base, so this may be a read error. The chain couples TRBV29-1 to TRBJ2-7; D is unclear. CDR3 length: 10 amino acids. Germline CDR1 is SQVTM and CDR2 is ANQGSEA. Trimming left V 4 bases short and J 4 bases short, with 5 bases between. The CDR3 spells CSVGDYEQYF. CDR3 DNA: TGCAGCGTTGGAGATTACGAGCAGTACTTC.

The gene calls are TRBV10-2 and TRBJ2-7, with a tentative D call TRBD1 (5 bases). V was shortened by 6 bases and J by 5 bases, with 17 bases between the two germline ends. The CDR3 has 14 amino acids. The germline CDR1 and CDR2 sequences are WSHSY and SAAADI. The CDR3 loop is CASRDGQGRDEQYF. DNA for the CDR3: TGCGCCAGCAGAGATGGGCAGGGTAGGGACGAGCAGTACTTC.